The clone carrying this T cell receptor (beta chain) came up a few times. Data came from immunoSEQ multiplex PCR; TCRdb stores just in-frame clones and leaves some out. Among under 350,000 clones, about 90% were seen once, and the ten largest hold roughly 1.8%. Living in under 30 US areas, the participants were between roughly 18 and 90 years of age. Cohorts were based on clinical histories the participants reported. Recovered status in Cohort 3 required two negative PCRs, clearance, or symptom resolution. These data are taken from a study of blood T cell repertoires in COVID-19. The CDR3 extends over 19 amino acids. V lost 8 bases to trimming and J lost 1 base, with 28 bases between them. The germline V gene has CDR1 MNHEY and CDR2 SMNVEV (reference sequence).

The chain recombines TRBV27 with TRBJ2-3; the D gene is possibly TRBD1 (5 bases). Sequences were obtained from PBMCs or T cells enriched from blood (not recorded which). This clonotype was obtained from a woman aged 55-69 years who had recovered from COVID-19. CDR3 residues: CASGIQTVPRELGTDTQYF. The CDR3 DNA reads TGTGCCAGCGGAATTCAGACGGTCCCCAGGGAACTCGGCACAGATACGCAGTATTTT.